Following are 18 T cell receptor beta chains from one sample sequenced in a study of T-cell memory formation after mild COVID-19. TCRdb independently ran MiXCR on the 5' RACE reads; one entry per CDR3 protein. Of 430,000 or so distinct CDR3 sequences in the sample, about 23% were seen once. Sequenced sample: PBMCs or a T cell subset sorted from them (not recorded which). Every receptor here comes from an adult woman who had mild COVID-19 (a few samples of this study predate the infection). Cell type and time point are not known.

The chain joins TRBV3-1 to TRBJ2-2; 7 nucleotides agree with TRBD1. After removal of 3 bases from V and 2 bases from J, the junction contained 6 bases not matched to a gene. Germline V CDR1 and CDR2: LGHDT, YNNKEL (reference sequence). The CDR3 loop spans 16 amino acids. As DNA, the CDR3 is TGTGCCAGCAGCCACCTCGACAGGGCAAACACCGGGGAGCTGTTTTTT. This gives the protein CASSHLDRANTGELFF.

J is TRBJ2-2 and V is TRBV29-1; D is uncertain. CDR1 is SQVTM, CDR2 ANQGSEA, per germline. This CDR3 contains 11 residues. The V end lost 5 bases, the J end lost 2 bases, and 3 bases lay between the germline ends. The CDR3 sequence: CSVRNTGELFF. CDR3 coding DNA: TGCAGCGTTAGAAACACCGGGGAGCTGTTTTTT.

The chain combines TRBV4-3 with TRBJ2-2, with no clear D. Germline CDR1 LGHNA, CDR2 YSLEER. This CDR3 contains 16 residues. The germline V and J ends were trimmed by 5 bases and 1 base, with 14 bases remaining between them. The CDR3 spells CASSVDRQKNTGELFF. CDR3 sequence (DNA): TGCGCCAGCAGCGTCGACCGGCAGAAGAACACCGGGGAGCTGTTTTTT.

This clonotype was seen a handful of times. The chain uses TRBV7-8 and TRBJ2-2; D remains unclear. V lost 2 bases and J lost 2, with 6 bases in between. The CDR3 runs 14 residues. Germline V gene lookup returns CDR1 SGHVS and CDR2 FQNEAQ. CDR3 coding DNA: TGTGCCAGCAGCTTATCTTATAACACCGGGGAGCTGTTTTTT. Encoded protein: CASSLSYNTGELFF.

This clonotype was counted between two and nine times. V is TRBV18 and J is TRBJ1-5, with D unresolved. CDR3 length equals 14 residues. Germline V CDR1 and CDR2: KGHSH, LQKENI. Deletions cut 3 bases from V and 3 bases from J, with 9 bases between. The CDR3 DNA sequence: TGTGCCAGCTCACCGTCGGGAGCCAATCAGCCCCAGCATTTT. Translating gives CASSPSGANQPQHF.

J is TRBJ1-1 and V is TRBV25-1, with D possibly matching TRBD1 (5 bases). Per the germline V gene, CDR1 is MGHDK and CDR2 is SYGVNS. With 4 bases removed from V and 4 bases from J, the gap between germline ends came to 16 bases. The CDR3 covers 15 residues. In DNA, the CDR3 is TGTGCCAGCAGTGCCCCCGGCAGGGTGAGCACTGAAGCTTTCTTT. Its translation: CASSAPGRVSTEAFF.

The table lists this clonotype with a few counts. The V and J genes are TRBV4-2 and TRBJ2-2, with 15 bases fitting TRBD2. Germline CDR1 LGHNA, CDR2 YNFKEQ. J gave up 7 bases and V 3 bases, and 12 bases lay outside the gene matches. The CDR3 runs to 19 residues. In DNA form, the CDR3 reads TGTGCCAGCAGCCAGAATACGGGACTAGCGGGAGGAATGGTCGGGGAGCTGTTTTTT. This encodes CASSQNTGLAGGMVGELFF.

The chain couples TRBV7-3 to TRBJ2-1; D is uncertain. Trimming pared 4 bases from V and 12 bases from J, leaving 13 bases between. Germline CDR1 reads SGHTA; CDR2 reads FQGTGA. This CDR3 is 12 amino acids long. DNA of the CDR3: TGTGCCAGCAGCTCGTACAATGGTTGGCAGTTCTTC. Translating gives CASSSYNGWQFF. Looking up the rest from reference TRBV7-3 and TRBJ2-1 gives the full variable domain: GAGVSQTPSNKVTEKGKYVELRCDPISGHTALYWYRQSLGQGPEFLIYFQGTGAADDSGLPNDRFFAVRPEGSVSTLKIQRTERGDSAVYLCASSSYNGWQFFGPGTRLTVL.

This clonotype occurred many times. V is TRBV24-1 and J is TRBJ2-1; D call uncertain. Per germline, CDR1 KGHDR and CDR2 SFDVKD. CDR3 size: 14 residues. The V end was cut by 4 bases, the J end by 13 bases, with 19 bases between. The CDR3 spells CATSEGKGRFNQFF. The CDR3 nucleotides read TGTGCCACCAGTGAAGGAAAGGGTCGATTTAATCAGTTCTTC.

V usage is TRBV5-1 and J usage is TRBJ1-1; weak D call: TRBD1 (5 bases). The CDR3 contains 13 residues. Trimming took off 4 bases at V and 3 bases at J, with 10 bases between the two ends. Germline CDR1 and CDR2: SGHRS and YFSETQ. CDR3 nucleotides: TGCGCCAGCAGCAAGACAGATTACACTGAAGCTTTCTTT. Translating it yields CASSKTDYTEAFF.

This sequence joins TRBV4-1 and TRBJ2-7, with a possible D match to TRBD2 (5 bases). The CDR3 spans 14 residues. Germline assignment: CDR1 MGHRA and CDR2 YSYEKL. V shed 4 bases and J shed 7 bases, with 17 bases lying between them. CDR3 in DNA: TGCGCCAGCAGCCCTTCGGGGAGCTTGGCTGAGCAGTACTTC. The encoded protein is CASSPSGSLAEQYF.

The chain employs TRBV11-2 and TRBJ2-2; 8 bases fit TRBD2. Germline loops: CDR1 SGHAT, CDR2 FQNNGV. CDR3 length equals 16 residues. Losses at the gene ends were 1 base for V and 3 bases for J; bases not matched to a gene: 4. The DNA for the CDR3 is TGTGCCAGCAGCTTAGTTGGAGCGGGGGACACCGGGGAGCTGTTTTTT. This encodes CASSLVGAGDTGELFF. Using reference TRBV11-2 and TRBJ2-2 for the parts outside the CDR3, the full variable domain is EAGVAQSPRYKIIEKRQSVAFWCNPISGHATLYWYQQILGQGPKLLIQFQNNGVVDDSQLPKDRFSAERLKGVDSTLKIQPAKLEDSAVYLCASSLVGAGDTGELFFGEGSRLTVL.

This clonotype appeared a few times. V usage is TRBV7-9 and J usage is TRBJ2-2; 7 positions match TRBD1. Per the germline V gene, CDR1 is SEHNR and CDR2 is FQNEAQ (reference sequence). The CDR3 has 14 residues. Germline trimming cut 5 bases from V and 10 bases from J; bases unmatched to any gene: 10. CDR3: CASSTGQAHVELFF. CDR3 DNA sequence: TGTGCCAGCAGCACCGGACAGGCCCACGTGGAGCTGTTTTTT.

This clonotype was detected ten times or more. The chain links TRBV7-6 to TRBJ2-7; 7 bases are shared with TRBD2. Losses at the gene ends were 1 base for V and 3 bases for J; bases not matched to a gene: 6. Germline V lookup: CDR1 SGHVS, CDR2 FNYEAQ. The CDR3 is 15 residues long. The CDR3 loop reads CASSLVASGFYEQYF. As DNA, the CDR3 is TGTGCCAGCAGCTTAGTGGCTAGCGGATTCTACGAGCAGTACTTC.

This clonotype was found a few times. The CDR3 reads CAWYRETGELFF. The CDR3 DNA reads as TGTGCCTGGTACAGGGAGACCGGGGAGCTGTTTTTT. The chain employs TRBV30 and TRBJ2-2, with D perhaps TRBD1 (6 bases). The CDR3 loop spans 12 amino acids. V shed 5 bases and J shed 5 bases, with 9 bases lying between them. Looked up from germline, CDR1 is GTSNPN and CDR2 is SVGIG (reference sequence).

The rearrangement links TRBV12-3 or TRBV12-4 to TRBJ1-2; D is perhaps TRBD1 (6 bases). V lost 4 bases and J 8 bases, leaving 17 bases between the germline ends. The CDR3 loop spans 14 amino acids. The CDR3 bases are TGTGCCAGCAGTTCCTCAGTGGGGGCAGAGGGCTACACCTTC. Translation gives CASSSSVGAEGYTF.

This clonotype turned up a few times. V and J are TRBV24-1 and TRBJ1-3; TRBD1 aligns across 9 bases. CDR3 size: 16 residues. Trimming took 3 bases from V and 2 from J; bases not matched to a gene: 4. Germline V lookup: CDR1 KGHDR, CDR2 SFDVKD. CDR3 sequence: CATSDHGQGTGNTIYF. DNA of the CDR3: TGTGCCACCAGTGATCACGGACAGGGGACTGGAAACACCATATATTTT.

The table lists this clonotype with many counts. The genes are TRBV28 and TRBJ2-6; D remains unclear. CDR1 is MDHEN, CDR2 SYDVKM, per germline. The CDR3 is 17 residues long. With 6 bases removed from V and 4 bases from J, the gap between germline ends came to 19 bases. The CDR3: CASSTDFMIWGANVLTF. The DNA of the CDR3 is TGTGCCAGCAGCACCGACTTCATGATCTGGGGGGCCAACGTCCTGACTTTC.